This T cell receptor (beta chain) originates from a study of long-term antiretroviral therapy in people with HIV. Study-wide results and caveats: ART preceded a rise in diversity that nonetheless stayed lower than in transplant donor controls. Pre-ART expanded TRB clones stayed dominant throughout, though often decreasing after ART.

About this clone: Its antigen is not known.

The germline V and J ends were trimmed by 5 bases and 4 bases, with 12 bases remaining between them. Germline CDR1 and CDR2: LNHDA and SQIVND (reference sequence). The CDR3 runs to 14 residues. Survey-level resolution applied to immunoSEQ assay v3.0. The table came from immunoSEQ multiplex PCR; TCRdb's copy has only in-frame clones and leaves some out. Found here are 18,000 or so clones, around four fifths of them singletons; the top ten hold 6.5% to 10%. Every specimen held between roughly 0.85-10 million cryopreserved PBMC. These were thawed and washed before DNA extraction. The chain employs TRBV19 and TRBJ2-1; D may be TRBD1 or TRBD2 (5 bases each). The receptor was derived from a woman in her thirties or forties with HIV. The specimen comprised unsorted PBMCs, sampled at the start of antiretroviral therapy, before treatment. CDR3 sequence (DNA): TGTGCCAGTAGTTGGTCAGGGAGTTACAATGAGCAGTTCTTC. Residues: CASSWSGSYNEQFF.